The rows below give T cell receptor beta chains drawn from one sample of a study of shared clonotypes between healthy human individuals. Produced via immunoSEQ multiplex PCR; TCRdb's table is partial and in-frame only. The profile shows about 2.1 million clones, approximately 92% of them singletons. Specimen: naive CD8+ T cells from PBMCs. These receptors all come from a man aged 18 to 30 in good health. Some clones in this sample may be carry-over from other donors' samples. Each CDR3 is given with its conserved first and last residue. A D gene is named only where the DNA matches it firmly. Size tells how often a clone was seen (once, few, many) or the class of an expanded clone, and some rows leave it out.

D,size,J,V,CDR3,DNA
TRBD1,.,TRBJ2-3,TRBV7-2,CASSLRDSTSTDTQYF,TGTGCCAGCAGCTTAAGGGACAGTACTAGCACAGATACGCAGTATTTT
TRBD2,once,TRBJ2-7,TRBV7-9,CASSDSAGERFYEQYF,TGTGCCAGCAGCGACTCAGCGGGAGAGAGATTCTACGAGCAGTACTTC
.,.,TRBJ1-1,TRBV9,CASSVGGGAGANTEAFF,TGTGCCAGCAGCGTAGGCGGGGGGGCAGGGGCGAACACTGAAGCTTTCTTT
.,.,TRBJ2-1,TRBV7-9,CASSSRISQHYNEQFF,TGTGCCAGCAGCTCCCGCATCAGCCAACACTACAATGAGCAGTTCTTC
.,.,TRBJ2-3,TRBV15,CATGKDTQYF,TGTGCCACCGGGAAGGATACGCAGTATTTT
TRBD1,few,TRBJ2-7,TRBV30,CAWSGGTGLNEQYF,TGTGCCTGGAGTGGGGGGACAGGGCTAAACGAGCAGTACTTC
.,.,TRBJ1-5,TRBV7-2,CASSLIASGTVNQPQHF,TGTGCCAGCAGCTTGATAGCCAGCGGGACGGTCAATCAGCCCCAGCATTTT
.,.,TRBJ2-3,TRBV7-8,CASSFGRGSTDTQYF,TGTGCCAGCAGCTTTGGCAGGGGTAGCACAGATACGCAGTATTTT
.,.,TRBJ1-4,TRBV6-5,CASSYSNPGPNEKLFF,TGTGCCAGCAGTTACTCGAATCCGGGCCCCAATGAAAAACTGTTTTTT
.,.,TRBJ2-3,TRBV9,CASSVEIAASTDTQYF,TGTGCCAGCAGCGTAGAGATAGCGGCTAGCACAGATACGCAGTATTTT
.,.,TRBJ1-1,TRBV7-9,CASSPWDIGTEAFF,TGTGCCAGCAGCCCTTGGGACATCGGCACTGAAGCTTTCTTT
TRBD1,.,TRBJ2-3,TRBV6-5,CASGQGDPDTQYF,TGTGCCAGCGGTCAGGGGGACCCAGATACGCAGTATTTT
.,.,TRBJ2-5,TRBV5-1,CASSFGGTGPQETQYF,TGCGCCAGCAGTTTCGGGGGGACAGGCCCCCAAGAGACCCAGTACTTC
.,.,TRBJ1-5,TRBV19,CASSIEAGNQPQHF,TGTGCCAGTAGTATAGAGGCAGGGAATCAGCCCCAGCATTTT
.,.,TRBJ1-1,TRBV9,CASSVIDSPKAFF,TGTGCCAGCAGCGTCATAGATAGTCCGAAAGCTTTCTTT
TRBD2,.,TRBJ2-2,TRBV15,CATSRQAGLLDTGELFF,TGTGCCACCAGCAGACAAGCGGGACTTCTCGACACCGGGGAGCTGTTTTTT
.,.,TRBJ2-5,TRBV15,CATSTHPTGDDQETQYF,TGTGCCACCAGCACCCATCCCACAGGTGATGACCAAGAGACCCAGTACTTC
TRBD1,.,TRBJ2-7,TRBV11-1,CASSQITGGEQYF,TGTGCCAGCAGCCAAATCACAGGGGGCGAGCAGTACTTC
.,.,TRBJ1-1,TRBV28,CASSLRGASNTEAFF,TGTGCCAGCAGTCTCCGGGGGGCCTCAAACACTGAAGCTTTCTTT
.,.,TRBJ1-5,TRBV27,CASSLSRTGTNQPQHF,TGTGCCAGCAGTTTATCTCGAACAGGGACCAATCAGCCCCAGCATTTT
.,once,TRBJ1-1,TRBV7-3,CASSLGQGGPEAFF,TGTGCCAGCAGCTTAGGTCAGGGAGGACCTGAAGCTTTCTTT
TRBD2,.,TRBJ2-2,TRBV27,CASRYGGVIGELFF,TGTGCCAGCAGATACGGGGGGGTGATCGGGGAGCTGTTTTTT
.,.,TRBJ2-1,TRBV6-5,CASSYGGASYNEQFF,TGTGCCAGCAGTTACGGCGGGGCCTCCTACAATGAGCAGTTCTTC
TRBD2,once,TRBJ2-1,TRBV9,CASSVNSREGDNEQFF,TGTGCCAGCAGCGTAAACTCGCGGGAGGGCGACAATGAGCAGTTCTTC
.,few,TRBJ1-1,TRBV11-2,CASSWDLNTEAFF,TGTGCCAGCAGCTGGGACCTTAACACTGAAGCTTTCTTT
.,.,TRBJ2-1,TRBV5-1,CASSLRGDFNEQFF,TGCGCCAGCAGCTTAAGGGGGGACTTCAATGAGCAGTTCTTC
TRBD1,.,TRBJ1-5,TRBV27,CASSLWQGAGSNQPQHF,TGTGCCAGCAGTTTATGGCAGGGGGCTGGGAGCAATCAGCCCCAGCATTTT
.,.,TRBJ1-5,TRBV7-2,CASSASPRDWTGNQPQHF,TGTGCCAGCAGCGCGAGCCCCCGGGACTGGACGGGCAATCAGCCCCAGCATTTT
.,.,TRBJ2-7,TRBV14,CASSLTVYQPEQYF,TGTGCCAGCAGCCTTACCGTCTACCAGCCCGAGCAGTACTTC
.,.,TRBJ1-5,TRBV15,CATSGRWEIGNQPQHF,TGTGCCACCAGCGGCCGATGGGAAATAGGCAATCAGCCCCAGCATTTT
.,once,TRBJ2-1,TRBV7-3,CASSLTRSRGDEQFF,TGTGCCAGCAGCTTAACGCGGTCCCGGGGCGATGAGCAGTTCTTC
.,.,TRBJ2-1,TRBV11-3,CASSLEHNEQFF,TGTGCCAGCAGCTTAGAACATAACGAGCAGTTCTTC
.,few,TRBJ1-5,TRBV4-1,CASSQGPARQPQHF,TGCGCCAGCAGCCAAGGTCCCGCACGGCAGCCCCAGCATTTT
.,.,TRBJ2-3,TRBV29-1,CSVDPWDTQYF,TGCAGCGTAGATCCGTGGGATACGCAGTATTTT
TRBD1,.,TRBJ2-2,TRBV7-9,CASSYPGTGFPGELFF,TGTGCCAGCAGTTACCCTGGGACAGGCTTCCCCGGGGAGCTGTTTTTT
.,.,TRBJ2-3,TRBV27,CASSLYPLADTQYF,TGTGCCAGCAGTTTATATCCGCTAGCCGATACGCAGTATTTT
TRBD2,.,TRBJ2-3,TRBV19,CASRELAGNTDTQYF,TGTGCCAGTAGAGAACTAGCGGGAAACACAGATACGCAGTATTTT
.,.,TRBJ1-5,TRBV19,CASSIVPGKRRSNQPQHF,TGTGCCAGTAGTATAGTCCCAGGGAAGAGGCGTAGCAATCAGCCCCAGCATTTT
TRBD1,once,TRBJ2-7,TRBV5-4,CASSWDRSTYEQYF,TGTGCCAGCAGCTGGGACAGATCGACGTACGAGCAGTACTTC
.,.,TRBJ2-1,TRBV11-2,CASSSHKGRLTQYNEQFF,TGTGCCAGCAGCTCACATAAGGGTCGGCTAACACAATACAATGAGCAGTTCTTC
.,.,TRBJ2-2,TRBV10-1,CASRAVSGELFF,TGCGCCAGCAGGGCGGTCTCCGGGGAGCTGTTTTTT
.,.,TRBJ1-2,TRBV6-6,CASTEFYGYTF,TGTGCCAGCACCGAATTCTATGGCTACACCTTC
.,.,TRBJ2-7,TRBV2,CASRPTENPYEQYF,TGTGCCAGCAGACCCACAGAAAATCCCTACGAGCAGTACTTC
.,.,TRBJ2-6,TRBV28,CASSGVAAGANVLTF,TGTGCCAGCAGTGGGGTGGCAGCGGGGGCCAACGTCCTGACTTTC
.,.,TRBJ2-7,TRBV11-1,CASSLDVTYEQYF,TGTGCCAGCAGCTTAGATGTAACCTACGAGCAGTACTTC
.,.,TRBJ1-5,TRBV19,CASSMGGYSNQPQHF,TGTGCCAGTAGTATGGGGGGATATAGCAATCAGCCCCAGCATTTT
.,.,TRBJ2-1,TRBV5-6,CASSGIRRTTRYEQFF,TGTGCCAGCAGCGGGATCCGTAGGACTACTCGGTATGAGCAGTTCTTC